The text below deals with one T cell receptor beta chain. Its antigen is still unknown. Base qualities are not at hand, and no much larger clone is one base apart. The CDR3 regions of human TCRbeta chains were subjected to immunosequencing. In the authors' own workflow: Repertoire TCRs were checked for matches against a reference library of SARS-CoV-2-specific TCRs that had been generated using the MIRA antigen-specificity platform. Breadth meant the fraction of unique TCRs that were SARS-CoV-2-associated, whereas depth meant the fraction of total T cells that were SARS-CoV-2-associated. Using the MIRA data, each spike-specific TCR was assigned both to the spike region to which the TCR was reactive and to a CD4 or CD8 class. Log10-transformed breadth and depth values were compared by one-way ANOVA with Sidak's multiple comparisons tests. Sourced from immuneACCESS, this table was stored by TCRdb with only in-frame sequences that have V and J called. A share of the clones is absent; for the studies checked, an unresolved V gene accounts for under half, and the remainder has no known explanation. V and J calls and clone size come straight from that table; D and trimming were deduced from the DNA. Across this sample there are about 150,000 clones, with about 83% seen only once. The ten largest account for about 1% of the sample.

This specimen's time point label, per the study, means: about 28 days (+/-7) after the second vaccine dose. Because spike-specific TCR depth and breadth did not differ between the two schedules, AZD1222 recipients who got a second dose at roughly 4 weeks were pooled with those who got a second dose at roughly 12 weeks. Vaccinee samples were obtained from the UK trials COV001 and COV002, which included a single-blind randomized controlled phase 2/3 trial of AZD1222 (ChAdOx1 nCoV-19) in healthy adults. Trial participant PBMC samples were collected at day 0 and day 28 after the second dose for TCRbeta chain sequencing. This sample was taken from a study of T cell responses to AZD1222 COVID-19 vaccine (dated by TCRdb to 2020 to 2023). About the study as a whole: A total of 230 to 250 trial participants underwent TCR sequencing, of whom about 210 received two doses of AZD1222 and roughly 25 received two doses of the MenACWY control vaccine. Trial participants were enrolled into age subgroups of 18-55, 56-69 and 70-plus years, which contained approximately 150, 28 and 58 TCR-sequenced participants, respectively.

Study-wide conclusions, independent of this receptor: Because no samples from the day 14 peak response were available, repertoires could be characterized only after the peak T cell response. After two AZD1222 doses, spike-specific TCR breadth and depth were significantly higher than at day 0 and than in MenACWY recipients. The vaccine-associated CD4 TCRs covered the entire spike protein, and the dominant responses fell in regions 160-218 and 743-854. Most participants were white British and females outnumbered males, and the authors suggested that clonal diversity may have been underestimated. Conclusions about previously exposed vaccinees are limited because only a handful of AZD1222 recipients were SARS-CoV-2 seropositive at baseline. The 56-69-year group was small, and its depth increase did not reach significance, likely because of low power. Reportedly, almost half of the unique spike-specific TCRs recognized epitopes lying outside the regions that are mutated in the B.1.351 and B.1.1.7 variants.

The germline V gene gives CDR1 as MNHEY and CDR2 as SVGEGT. At the junction V is shortened by 3 bases and J by 1 base, with 10 bases in between. The CDR3 covers 14 residues, taking in both the cysteine and the phenylalanine. Solely the CDR3 DNA is kept, with 42 bases framed from the first base. This TCR came from an adult who received the AZD1222 COVID-19 vaccine. The input for sequencing was peripheral blood, taken 28 days after the second AZD1222 dose. The chain is made from TRBV6-2 or TRBV6-3 and TRBJ2-7, with no confident D gene call. The nucleotide sequence reads as follows: TGTGCCAGCAGTTATTCATCCGGGTCCTACGAGCAGTACTTC. This yields the protein CASSYSSGSYEQYF.